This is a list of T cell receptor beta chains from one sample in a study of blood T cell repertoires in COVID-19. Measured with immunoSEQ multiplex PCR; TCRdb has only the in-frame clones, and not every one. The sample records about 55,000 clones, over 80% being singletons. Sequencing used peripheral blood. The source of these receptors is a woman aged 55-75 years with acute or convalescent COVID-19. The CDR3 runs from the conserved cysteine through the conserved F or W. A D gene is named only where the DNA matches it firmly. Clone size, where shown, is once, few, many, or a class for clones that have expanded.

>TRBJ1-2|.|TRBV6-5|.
TGTGCCAGCACCACTCAGGGACTCTATGGCTACACCTTC
CASTTQGLYGYTF
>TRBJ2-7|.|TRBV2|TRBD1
TGTGCCAGCAGATATAGGACAGGGGGCACAGGCGAGCAGTACTTC
CASRYRTGGTGEQYF
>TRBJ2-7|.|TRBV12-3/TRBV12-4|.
TGTGCCAGCAGTTTTTTAAGCGACGAGCAGTACTTC
CASSFLSDEQYF
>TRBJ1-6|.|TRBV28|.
TGTGCCAGCAGTAAGTTGAGGGGGAATTCACCCCTCCACTTT
CASSKLRGNSPLHF
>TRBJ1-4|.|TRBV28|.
TGTGCCAGCAGTTTACTGGCAGGGTGGAATGAAAAACTGTTTTTT
CASSLLAGWNEKLFF
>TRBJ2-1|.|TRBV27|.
TGTGCCAGCAGTTTCGAGGGCTACCAGCAGCAGTTCTTC
CASSFEGYQQQFF
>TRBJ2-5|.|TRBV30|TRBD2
TGTGCCTGGAGTGTGACTAGCCATCAAGAGACCCAGTACTTC
CAWSVTSHQETQYF
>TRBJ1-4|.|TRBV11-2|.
TGTGCCAGCAGCTTAGATCCGAGGGTTGGAGAAAAACTGTTTTTT
CASSLDPRVGEKLFF
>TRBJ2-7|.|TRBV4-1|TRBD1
TGCGCCAGCAGCCGGGAAGGGGGACAGAATGCTGGCGAGCAGTACTTC
CASSREGGQNAGEQYF
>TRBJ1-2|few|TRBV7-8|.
TGTGCCAGCAGCTTTAGTGCAGCGGGCTTGGGGGGCTACACCTTC
CASSFSAAGLGGYTF
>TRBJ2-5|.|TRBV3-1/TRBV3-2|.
TGTGCCAGCAGAATCAGGGGTTCAGAGACCCAGTACTTC
CASRIRGSETQYF